Following are 4 T cell receptor beta chains from one sample sequenced in a study of T cell repertoires in cytomegalovirus infection. Antigens for these TCRs are unknown. TCRdb redid the calling of the reads with MiXCR, one entry per CDR3 protein. The sample yields about 360,000 distinct CDR3 sequences, about a third seen once. Sequenced here: cultured PBMCs, sampled from culture after CMV antigen stimulation. The receptors were sampled from a human donor in good health (CMV status not recorded). Some clones in this sample may be carry-over from other donors' samples.

This clonotype has just a few counts. V usage is TRBV7-8 and J usage is TRBJ2-7; TRBD1 matches at 8 bases. J was trimmed by 5 bases and V by 1 base; bases with no gene match: 7. Germline-derived CDR1 and CDR2 are SGHVS and FQNEAQ. The CDR3 is 15 residues long. The CDR3 here is CASSLEGQGADEQYF. CDR3 DNA: TGTGCCAGCAGCTTAGAAGGGCAGGGGGCCGACGAGCAGTACTTC.

V and J are TRBV6-6 and TRBJ2-7; D may match TRBD1 or TRBD2 (6 bases each). The V end was cut by 7 bases, the J end by 4 bases, with 17 bases between. The CDR3 spans 14 residues. Per germline, CDR1 MNHNY and CDR2 SVGAGI (reference sequence). This chain's CDR3 is CASTHTGATYEQYF. CDR3 nucleotides: TGTGCCAGCACCCACACGGGGGCCACTTACGAGCAGTACTTC.

V is TRBV3-1 and J is TRBJ1-4; the D is unclear. The CDR3 spans 16 residues. Between the trimmed V and J ends, which lost 0 bases and 7 bases, there was a span of 15 bases. Germline CDR1 and CDR2: LGHDT and YNNKEL (reference sequence). CDR3: CASSQDPGNLGEKLFF. The DNA for the CDR3 is TGTGCCAGCAGCCAAGATCCCGGAAACCTCGGTGAAAAACTGTTTTTT.

This clonotype was counted a single time. The genes are TRBV20-1 and TRBJ1-2; weak D call: TRBD1 (5 bases). V lost 6 bases to trimming and J lost 5 bases, with 16 bases between them. This CDR3 region has 13 residues. Germline loops: CDR1 DFQATT, CDR2 SNEGSKA (reference sequence). CDR3 region: CSASAGATYGYTF. The CDR3 nucleotides read TGCAGTGCATCTGCCGGGGCTACGTATGGCTACACCTTC.